Listed here are 2 T cell receptor beta chains from one sample, sequenced in a study of CD8 T cells in ankylosing spondylitis (dated by TCRdb to the late 2010s). Receptor amplification or capture employed 5' RACE. Sequencing relied on an Illumina HiSeq 2500. Using fastp trimming at Q25 and MiXCR clonotype assembly, TCRdb reanalyzed the public sequencing data and kept in-frame beta chains. Rows are combined by CDR3 protein, so each entry shows the most common genes and DNA. This sample comprises about 340,000 distinct CDR3 sequences, approximately 14% of them detected only once. The top ten hold 0.9% to 1.2% of the sample. Material for sequencing was blood, either unsorted or a sorted T cell fraction (not recorded which). The source is a male donor with ankylosing spondylitis or in good health (not recorded which).

The table lists this clonotype with a few counts. The chain has TRBV9 and TRBJ2-3; 9 bases map to TRBD2. The CDR3 contains 16 residues. V trimming: 5 bases; J trimming: 4 bases; junction bases outside the gene matches: 11. Germline V lookup: CDR1 SGDLS, CDR2 YYNGEE. CDR3 DNA: TGTGCCAGCAGTCTCCGGGCGGGGGGGCAGTCAGATACGCAGTATTTT. It encodes CASSLRAGGQSDTQYF.

The chain recombines TRBV9 with TRBJ1-1; possible D gene TRBD1, 5 bases. Germline CDR1 SGDLS, CDR2 YYNGEE. Trimming pared 0 bases from V and 0 bases from J, leaving 9 bases between. CDR3 length: 15 residues. In DNA, the CDR3 is TGTGCCAGCAGCGTAGGTGGACACTTGAACACTGAAGCTTTCTTT. Translating gives CASSVGGHLNTEAFF. Combining the CDR3 with reference TRBV9 and TRBJ1-1 gives the whole variable domain DSGVTQTPKHLITATGQRVTLRCSPRSGDLSVYWYQQSLDQGLQFLIQYYNGEERAKGNILERFSAQQFPDLHSELNLSSLELGDSALYFCASSVGGHLNTEAFFGQGTRLTVV.